Ten or more counts support the clone carrying this T cell receptor (beta chain). Its antigen is not known. This sample was included in a study of T cell repertoires in cytomegalovirus infection. Whole-study context: The public TCR beta signatures pointed to both CMV infection and matching HLA type.

Study findings and constraints: The cumulative frequency of public TCR beta families identified carriers of CMV plus the relevant HLA.

This CDR3 spans 13 amino acids. CDR1 is SGHVS, CDR2 FQNEAQ, per germline. V was cut by 0 bases and J by 5 bases, with 6 bases left in between. TCRdb re-called the reads through MiXCR, storing one row per CDR3 protein. Counted here are 200,000 or so distinct CDR3 sequences, 28% occurring once; the ten biggest clones make up roughly 29%. This TCR derives from a human donor in good health (CMV status not recorded). Some clones in this sample may be carry-over from other donors' samples. This chain uses TRBV7-8 with TRBJ2-3; D unclear. Sequencing was carried out using PBMCs. CDR3 sequence: CASSLAELDTQYF. The CDR3 nucleotides read TGTGCCAGCAGCTTAGCGGAGTTAGATACGCAGTATTTT.